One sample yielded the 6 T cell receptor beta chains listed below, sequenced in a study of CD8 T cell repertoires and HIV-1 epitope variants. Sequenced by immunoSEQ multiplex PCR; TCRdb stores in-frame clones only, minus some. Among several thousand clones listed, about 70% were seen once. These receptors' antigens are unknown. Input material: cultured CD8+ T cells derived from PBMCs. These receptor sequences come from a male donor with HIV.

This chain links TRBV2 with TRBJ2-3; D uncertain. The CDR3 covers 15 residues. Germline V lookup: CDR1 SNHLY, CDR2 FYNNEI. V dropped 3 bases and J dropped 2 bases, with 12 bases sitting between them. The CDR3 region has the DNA TGTGCCAGCAGTGAGTCCCCGTCCCTCACAGATACGCAGTATTTT. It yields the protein CASSESPSLTDTQYF.

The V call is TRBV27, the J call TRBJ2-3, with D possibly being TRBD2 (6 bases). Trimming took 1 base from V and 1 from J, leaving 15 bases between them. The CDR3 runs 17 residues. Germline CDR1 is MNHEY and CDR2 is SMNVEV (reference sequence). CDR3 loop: CASSLWAGRGGTDTQYF. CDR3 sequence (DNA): TGTGCCAGCAGTTTATGGGCCGGGAGAGGGGGCACAGATACGCAGTATTTT.

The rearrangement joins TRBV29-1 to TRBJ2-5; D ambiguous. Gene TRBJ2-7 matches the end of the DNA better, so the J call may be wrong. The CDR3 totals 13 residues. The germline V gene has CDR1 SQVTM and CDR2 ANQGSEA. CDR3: CSVENARGSEQYF. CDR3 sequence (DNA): TGCAGCGTTGAGAACGCCCGCGGATCCGAGCAGTACTTC.

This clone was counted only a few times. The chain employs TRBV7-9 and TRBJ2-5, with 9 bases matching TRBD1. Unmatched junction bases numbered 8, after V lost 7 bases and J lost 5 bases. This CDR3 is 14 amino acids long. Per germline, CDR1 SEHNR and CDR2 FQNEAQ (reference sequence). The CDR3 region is CASTGDREGETQYF. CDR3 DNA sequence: TGTGCCAGCACCGGGGACAGGGAGGGGGAGACCCAGTACTTC.

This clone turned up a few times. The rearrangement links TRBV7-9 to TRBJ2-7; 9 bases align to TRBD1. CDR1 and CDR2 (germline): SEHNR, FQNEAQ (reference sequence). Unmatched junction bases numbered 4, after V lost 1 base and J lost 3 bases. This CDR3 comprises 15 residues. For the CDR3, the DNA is TGTGCCAGCAGCTTAGTCCCGGACAGGGGCTACGAGCAGTACTTC. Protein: CASSLVPDRGYEQYF.

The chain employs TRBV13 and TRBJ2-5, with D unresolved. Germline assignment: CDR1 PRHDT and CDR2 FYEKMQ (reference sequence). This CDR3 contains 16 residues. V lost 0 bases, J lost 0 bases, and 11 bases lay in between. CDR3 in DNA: TGTGCCAGCAGCTTAGGCCGTGAGTGGTACCAAGAGACCCAGTACTTC. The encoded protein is CASSLGREWYQETQYF.